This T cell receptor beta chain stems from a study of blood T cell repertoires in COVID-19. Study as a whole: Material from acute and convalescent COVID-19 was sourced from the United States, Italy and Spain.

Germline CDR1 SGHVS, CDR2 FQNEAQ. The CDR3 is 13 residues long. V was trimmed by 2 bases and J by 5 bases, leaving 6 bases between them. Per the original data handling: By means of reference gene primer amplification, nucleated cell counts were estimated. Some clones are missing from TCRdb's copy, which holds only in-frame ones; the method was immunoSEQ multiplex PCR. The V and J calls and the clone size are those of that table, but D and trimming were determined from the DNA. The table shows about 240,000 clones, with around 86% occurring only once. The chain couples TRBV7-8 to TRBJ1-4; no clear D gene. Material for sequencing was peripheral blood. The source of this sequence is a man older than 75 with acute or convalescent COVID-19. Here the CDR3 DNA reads TGTGCCAGCAGCTTATACAGAAATGAAAAACTGTTTTTT. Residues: CASSLYRNEKLFF.